This TCR beta chain was sequenced during a study of tumor-infiltrating lymphocytes in localized non-small cell lung cancer. Whole-study findings and limits: T-cell fraction did not differ between immunotypes IM1 and IM2. No link was found between tumor T-cell fraction and recurrence-free survival. Not all patients were TCR sequenced, owing to tissue quantity.

Worth noting for this clone: The antigen is unknown.

Clones were sequenced by immunoSEQ multiplex PCR, and TCRdb holds only the in-frame ones, with some missing. This sample carries about 14,000 clones, about 63% of them seen once, and the ten largest clones take approximately 8.8%. Input material: lung tumor tissue. This TCR derives from a human donor with non-small cell lung cancer.

The CDR3 DNA reads as TGTGCCAGCAGTGACCGGCAGGGAGACACTGAAGCTTTCTTT. This codes for CASSDRQGDTEAFF. The chain combines TRBV6-1 with TRBJ1-1, with TRBD1 as a possible D gene (5 bases). Trimming took off 3 bases at V and 3 bases at J, with 11 bases between the two ends. Germline V gene data show CDR1 as MNHNS and CDR2 as SASEGT. The CDR3 is 14 amino acids.